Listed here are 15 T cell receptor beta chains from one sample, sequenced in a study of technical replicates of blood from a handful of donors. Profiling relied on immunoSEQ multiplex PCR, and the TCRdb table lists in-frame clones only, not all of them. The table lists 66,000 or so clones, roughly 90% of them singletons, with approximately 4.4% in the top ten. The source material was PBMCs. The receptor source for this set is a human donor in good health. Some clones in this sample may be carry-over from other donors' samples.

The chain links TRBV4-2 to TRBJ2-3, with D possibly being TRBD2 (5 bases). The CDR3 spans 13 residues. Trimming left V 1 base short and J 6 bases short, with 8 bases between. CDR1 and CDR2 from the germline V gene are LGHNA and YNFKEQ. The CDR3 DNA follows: TGTGCCAGCAGCCAAGGGGAGCGGGATACGCAGTATTTT. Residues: CASSQGERDTQYF.

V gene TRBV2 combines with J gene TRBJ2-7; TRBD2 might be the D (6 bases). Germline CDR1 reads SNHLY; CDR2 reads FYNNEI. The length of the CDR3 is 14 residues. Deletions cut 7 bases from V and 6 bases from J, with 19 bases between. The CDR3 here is CASTTTGGGSEQYF. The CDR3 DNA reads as TGTGCCAGCACGACCACCGGGGGTGGCAGCGAGCAGTACTTC.

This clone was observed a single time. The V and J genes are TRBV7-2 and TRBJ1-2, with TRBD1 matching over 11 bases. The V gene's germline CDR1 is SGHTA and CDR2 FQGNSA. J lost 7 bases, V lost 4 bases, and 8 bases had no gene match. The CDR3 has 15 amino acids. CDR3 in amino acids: CASSSAGQGAFGYTF. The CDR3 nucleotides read TGTGCCAGCAGCTCGGCCGGACAGGGGGCCTTTGGCTACACCTTC.

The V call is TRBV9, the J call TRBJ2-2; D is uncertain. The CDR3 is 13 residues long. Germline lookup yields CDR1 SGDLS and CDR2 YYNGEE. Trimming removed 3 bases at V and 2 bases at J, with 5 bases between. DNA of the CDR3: TGTGCCAGCAGCGGTCCAAACACCGGGGAGCTGTTTTTT. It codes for CASSGPNTGELFF.

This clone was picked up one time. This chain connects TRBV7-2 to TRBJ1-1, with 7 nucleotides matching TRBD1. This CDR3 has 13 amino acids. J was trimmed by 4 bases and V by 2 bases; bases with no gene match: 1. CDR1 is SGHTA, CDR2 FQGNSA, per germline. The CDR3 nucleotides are TGTGCCAGCAGCTTATCAGGGGGCACTGAAGCTTTCTTT. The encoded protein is CASSLSGGTEAFF.

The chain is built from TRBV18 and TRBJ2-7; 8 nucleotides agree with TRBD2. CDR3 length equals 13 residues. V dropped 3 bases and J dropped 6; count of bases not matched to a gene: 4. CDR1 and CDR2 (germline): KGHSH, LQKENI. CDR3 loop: CASSPTGTSEQYF. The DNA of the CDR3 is TGTGCCAGCTCACCTACCGGGACTAGCGAGCAGTACTTC.

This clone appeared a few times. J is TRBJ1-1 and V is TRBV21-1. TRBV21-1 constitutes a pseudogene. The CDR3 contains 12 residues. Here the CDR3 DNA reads TGTGCCAGCAGCACCGGACGGGGTGAAGCTTTCTTT. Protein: CASSTGRGEAFF.

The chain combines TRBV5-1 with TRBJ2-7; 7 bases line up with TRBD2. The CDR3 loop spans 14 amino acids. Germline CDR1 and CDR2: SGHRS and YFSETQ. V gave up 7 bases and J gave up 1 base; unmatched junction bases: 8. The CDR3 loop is CASQVSGASYEQYF. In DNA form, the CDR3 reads TGCGCCAGCCAAGTGAGCGGGGCTTCCTACGAGCAGTACTTC. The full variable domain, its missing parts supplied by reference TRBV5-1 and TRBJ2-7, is KAGVTQTPRYLIKTRGQQVTLSCSPISGHRSVSWYQQTPGQGLQFLFEYFSETQRNKGNFPGRFSGRQFSNSRSEMNVSTLELGDSALYLCASQVSGASYEQYFGPGTRLTVT.

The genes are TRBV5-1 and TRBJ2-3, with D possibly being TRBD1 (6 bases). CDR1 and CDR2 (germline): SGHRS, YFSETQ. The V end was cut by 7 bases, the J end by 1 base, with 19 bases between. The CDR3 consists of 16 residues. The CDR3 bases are TGCGCCAGCCAGCCGGCGGGCAGGGGAGGCACAGATACGCAGTATTTT. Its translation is CASQPAGRGGTDTQYF.

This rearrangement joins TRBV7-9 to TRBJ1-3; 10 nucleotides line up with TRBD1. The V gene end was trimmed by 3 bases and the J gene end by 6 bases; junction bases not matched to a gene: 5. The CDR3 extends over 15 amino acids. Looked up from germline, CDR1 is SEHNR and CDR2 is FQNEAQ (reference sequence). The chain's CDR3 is CASSLGDRGANTIYF. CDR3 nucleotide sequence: TGTGCCAGCAGCTTGGGGGACAGGGGCGCAAACACCATATATTTT.

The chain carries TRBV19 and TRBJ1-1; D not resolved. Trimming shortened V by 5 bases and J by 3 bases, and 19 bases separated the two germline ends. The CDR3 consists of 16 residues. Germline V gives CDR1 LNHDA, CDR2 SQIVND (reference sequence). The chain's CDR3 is CASSPWRATGDTEAFF. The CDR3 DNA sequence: TGTGCCAGTAGTCCCTGGAGGGCCACGGGCGACACTGAAGCTTTCTTT.

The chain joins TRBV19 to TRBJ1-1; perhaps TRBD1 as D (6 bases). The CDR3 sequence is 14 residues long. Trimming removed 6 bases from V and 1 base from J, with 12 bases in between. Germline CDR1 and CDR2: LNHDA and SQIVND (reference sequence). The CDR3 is CASRNRERNTEAFF. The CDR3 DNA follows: TGTGCCAGTAGGAACAGGGAACGGAACACTGAAGCTTTCTTT.

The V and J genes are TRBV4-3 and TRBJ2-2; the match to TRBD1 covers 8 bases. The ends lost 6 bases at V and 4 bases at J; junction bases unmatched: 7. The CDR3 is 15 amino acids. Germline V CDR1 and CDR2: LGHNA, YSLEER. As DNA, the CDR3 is TGCGCCAGCAGGGAGAGGGACAGGACCACCGGGGAGCTGTTTTTT. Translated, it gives CASRERDRTTGELFF.

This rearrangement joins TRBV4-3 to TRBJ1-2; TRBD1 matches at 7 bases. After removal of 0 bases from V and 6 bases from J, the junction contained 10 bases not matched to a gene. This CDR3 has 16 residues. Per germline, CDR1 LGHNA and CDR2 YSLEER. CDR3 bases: TGCGCCAGCAGCCAAGATTTACAGGGGAGGAGGAATGGCTACACCTTC. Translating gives CASSQDLQGRRNGYTF.

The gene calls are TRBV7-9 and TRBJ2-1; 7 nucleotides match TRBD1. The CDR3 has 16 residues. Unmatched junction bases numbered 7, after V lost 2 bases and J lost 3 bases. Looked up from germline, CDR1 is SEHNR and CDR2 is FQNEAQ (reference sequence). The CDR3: CASSLRQGNIYNEQFF. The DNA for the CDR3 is TGTGCCAGCAGCTTACGACAGGGTAATATCTACAATGAGCAGTTCTTC.